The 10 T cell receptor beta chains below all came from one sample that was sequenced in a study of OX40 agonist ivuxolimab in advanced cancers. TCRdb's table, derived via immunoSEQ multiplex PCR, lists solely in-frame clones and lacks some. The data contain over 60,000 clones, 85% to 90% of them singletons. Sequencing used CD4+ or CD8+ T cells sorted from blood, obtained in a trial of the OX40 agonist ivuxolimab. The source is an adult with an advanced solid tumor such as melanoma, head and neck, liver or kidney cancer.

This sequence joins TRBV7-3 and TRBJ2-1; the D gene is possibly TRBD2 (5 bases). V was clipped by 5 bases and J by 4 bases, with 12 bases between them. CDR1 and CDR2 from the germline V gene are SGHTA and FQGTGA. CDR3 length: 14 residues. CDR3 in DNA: TGTGCCAGCAGCCCGCTCGGGGATTACAATGAGCAGTTCTTC. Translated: CASSPLGDYNEQFF.

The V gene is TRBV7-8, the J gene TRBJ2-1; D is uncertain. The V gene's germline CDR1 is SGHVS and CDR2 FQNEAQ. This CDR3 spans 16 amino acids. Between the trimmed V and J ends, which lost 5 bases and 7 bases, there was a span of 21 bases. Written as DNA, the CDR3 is TGTGCCAGCAGCCCGCTGACGTCCCGACCCACGAATGAGCAGTTCTTC. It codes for CASSPLTSRPTNEQFF.

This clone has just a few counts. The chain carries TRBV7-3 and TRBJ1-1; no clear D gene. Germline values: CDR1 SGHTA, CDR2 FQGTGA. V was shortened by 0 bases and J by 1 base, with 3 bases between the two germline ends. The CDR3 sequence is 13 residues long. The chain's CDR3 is CASSLTGNTEAFF. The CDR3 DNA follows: TGTGCCAGCAGCTTAACGGGGAACACTGAAGCTTTCTTT.

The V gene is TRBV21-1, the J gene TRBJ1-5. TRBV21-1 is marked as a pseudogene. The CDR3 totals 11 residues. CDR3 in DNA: TGTGCCAGCAGCAAAGACGGGCCCCAGCATTTT. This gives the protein CASSKDGPQHF.

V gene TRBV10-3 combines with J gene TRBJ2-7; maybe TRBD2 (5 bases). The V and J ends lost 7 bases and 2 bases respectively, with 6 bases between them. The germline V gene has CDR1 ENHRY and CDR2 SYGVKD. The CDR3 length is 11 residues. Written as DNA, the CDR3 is TGTGCCATCAAGGAGGCCTACGAGCAGTACTTC. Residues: CAIKEAYEQYF.

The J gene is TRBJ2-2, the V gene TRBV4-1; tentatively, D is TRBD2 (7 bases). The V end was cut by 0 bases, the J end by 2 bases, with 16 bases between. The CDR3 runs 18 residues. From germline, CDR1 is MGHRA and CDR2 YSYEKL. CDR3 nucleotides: TGCGCCAGCAGCCAAGATCGGGGGGCGGTTTATAACACCGGGGAGCTGTTTTTT. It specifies CASSQDRGAVYNTGELFF.

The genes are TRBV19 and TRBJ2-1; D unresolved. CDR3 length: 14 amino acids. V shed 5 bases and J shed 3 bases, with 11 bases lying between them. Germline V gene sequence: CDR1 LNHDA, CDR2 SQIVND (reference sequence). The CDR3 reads CASSGQSIYNEQFF. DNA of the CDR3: TGTGCCAGTAGTGGCCAGTCCATCTACAATGAGCAGTTCTTC.

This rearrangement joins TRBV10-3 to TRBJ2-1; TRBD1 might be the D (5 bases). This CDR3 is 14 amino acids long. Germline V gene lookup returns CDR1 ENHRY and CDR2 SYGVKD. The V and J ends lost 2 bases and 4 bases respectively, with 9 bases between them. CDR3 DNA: TGTGCCATCAGTGAGGGGGCAAAGTACAATGAGCAGTTCTTC. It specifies CAISEGAKYNEQFF.

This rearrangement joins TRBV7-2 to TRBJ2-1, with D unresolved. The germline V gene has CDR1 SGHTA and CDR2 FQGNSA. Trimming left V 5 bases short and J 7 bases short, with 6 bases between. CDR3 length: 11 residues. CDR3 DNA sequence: TGTGCCAGCAGCCTTATAAATGAGCAGTTCTTC. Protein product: CASSLINEQFF.

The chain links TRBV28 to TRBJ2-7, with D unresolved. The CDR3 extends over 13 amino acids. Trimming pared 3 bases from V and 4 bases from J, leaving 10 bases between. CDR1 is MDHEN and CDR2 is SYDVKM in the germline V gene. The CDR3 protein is CASSLRTPYEQYF. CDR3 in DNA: TGTGCCAGCAGTTTGAGGACGCCGTACGAGCAGTACTTC.